One T cell receptor beta chain is described in this entry. Its specificity is unknown. Between the trimmed V and J ends, which lost 3 bases and 5 bases, there was a span of 18 bases. CDR1 SGHRS and CDR2 YFSETQ come from the germline V gene. The CDR3 extends over 17 amino acids. This sample was taken from a study of T cell responses to AZD1222 COVID-19 vaccine. Study-wide findings and caveats: Close to half of spike-specific TCRs reportedly recognize unmutated variant regions. Spike-specific TCR breadth and depth were elevated following two AZD1222 doses. The donor cohort was predominantly white British with a female majority, and clonal diversity may have been underestimated. Just a handful of AZD1222 recipients were seropositive at baseline.

TCRdb's copy holds only in-frame clones and misses some; the assay was immunoSEQ multiplex PCR. The table includes some 110,000 clones, about 87% detected once. Specimen: peripheral blood, collected on day 0 of AZD1222 vaccination. The genes are TRBV5-1 and TRBJ1-6; possibly TRBD1 for D (6 bases). The TCR originated in an adult in good health. The DNA of the CDR3 is TGCGCCAGCAGCTCCCACGGACAGCCCGAGGATAATTCACCCCTCCACTTT. The encoded protein is CASSSHGQPEDNSPLHF. The whole variable domain, filled in from reference TRBV5-1 and TRBJ1-6, reads KAGVTQTPRYLIKTRGQQVTLSCSPISGHRSVSWYQQTPGQGLQFLFEYFSETQRNKGNFPGRFSGRQFSNSRSEMNVSTLELGDSALYLCASSSHGQPEDNSPLHFGNGTRLTVT.